One sample yielded the 27 T cell receptor beta chains listed below, sequenced in a study of monozygotic twins with inflammatory bowel disease. TCRdb reprocessed the 5' RACE reads, with one entry per CDR3 protein and no DNA. Here the sample table reports roughly 150,000 distinct CDR3 sequences. Source material: blood. The receptors derive from a human donor with ulcerative colitis or Crohn's disease, or a healthy co-twin of an affected twin (not recorded which).

V is TRBV4-2 and J is TRBJ2-5; TCRdb outputs TRBD1, but without DNA this stays unchecked. CDR3 length equals 14 residues. Germline V gives CDR1 LGHNA, CDR2 YNFKEQ. CDR3 protein: CASSQGEGTETEYF.

V usage is TRBV28 and J usage is TRBJ2-3; the D gene TCRdb calls, TRBD2, cannot be checked with no DNA. The CDR3 sequence is 16 residues long. Germline loops: CDR1 MDHEN, CDR2 SYDVKM. The CDR3 sequence: CASSSLVTFRPDTQYF.

The V and J genes are TRBV7-2 and TRBJ2-7; TCRdb names TRBD1, which stays unverified in the absence of DNA. The CDR3 is made up of 16 amino acids. Germline CDR1 SGHTA, CDR2 FQGNSA. The chain's CDR3 is CASSLNWDRGRYEQYF.

CDR3 residues: CASKTGQVRPSGRAGTDTQYF. V and J are TRBV28 and TRBJ2-3; the D call of TRBD2 rests on TCRdb alone, since no DNA is present to check it. The CDR3 length is 21 residues. Germline lookup yields CDR1 MDHEN and CDR2 SYDVKM.

V is TRBV7-2 and J is TRBJ1-5; TCRdb's assignment of TRBD1 cannot be checked, as there is no DNA. The CDR3 contains 14 residues. Germline V gene sequence: CDR1 SGHTA, CDR2 FQGNSA. Here the CDR3 reads CASSLARGGQPQHF.

The J gene is TRBJ1-5, the V gene TRBV12-3 or TRBV12-4; checking the TCRdb D call of TRBD1 is not possible without DNA. The CDR3 is 12 amino acids. CDR3 sequence: CASSLNRGPQHF.

This chain connects TRBV6-1 to TRBJ1-5. CDR1 and CDR2 (germline): MNHNS, SASEGT. This CDR3 is 17 amino acids long. CDR3 protein: CASSEHGATAVSLPQHF.

The chain joins TRBV5-1 to TRBJ2-1; TCRdb lists TRBD2, though no DNA is available to test this call. This CDR3 is built from 14 residues. Germline CDR1 SGHRS, CDR2 YFSETQ. Here the CDR3 reads CASSLILAGDEQFF.

The V gene is TRBV28, the J gene TRBJ2-7; TCRdb's D call, TRBD1, is unchecked because there is no DNA. This CDR3 comprises 17 residues. Looked up from germline, CDR1 is MDHEN and CDR2 is SYDVKM. The chain's CDR3 is CASSLDRSRTTGNEQYF. Full variable domain (remainder filled in from reference TRBV28 and TRBJ2-7): DVKVTQSSRYLVKRTGEKVFLECVQDMDHENMFWYRQDPGLGLRLIYFSYDVKMKEKGDIPEGYSVSREKKERFSLILESASTNQTSMYLCASSLDRSRTTGNEQYFGPGTRLTVT.

The chain has TRBV5-1 and TRBJ2-2; the TRBD2 assignment by TCRdb is unverifiable without DNA. The length of the CDR3 is 14 residues. Per the germline V gene, CDR1 is SGHRS and CDR2 is YFSETQ. This CDR3 is CASSLALVPGELFF.

The chain carries TRBV7-2 and TRBJ2-4. The germline CDR1 and CDR2 sequences are SGHTA and FQGNSA. This CDR3 contains 15 residues. The CDR3 is CASSFFLQAKNIQYF.

This sequence joins TRBV12-3 or TRBV12-4 and TRBJ2-1; TCRdb's D call, TRBD2, is unchecked because there is no DNA. The CDR3 has 15 residues. CDR3 amino acids: CASIPRVAGVNEQFF.

The V and J genes are TRBV20-1 and TRBJ2-1; TCRdb's assignment of TRBD2 cannot be checked, as there is no DNA. The CDR3 totals 14 residues. Germline values: CDR1 DFQATT, CDR2 SNEGSKA (reference sequence). This CDR3 reads CSTTSALIYNEQFF.

The V call is TRBV10-2, the J call TRBJ2-7. In germline, CDR1 is WSHSY, CDR2 SAAADI. The CDR3 totals 12 residues. CDR3 region: CASMAEPLVQYF.

The genes are TRBV14 and TRBJ2-7; TCRdb lists TRBD1, though no DNA is available to test this call. Germline CDR1 SGHDN, CDR2 FVKESK. The CDR3 has 15 residues. Here the CDR3 reads CASSQDPTGMGEQYF.

The chain has TRBV5-1 and TRBJ2-5; absent DNA, TCRdb's TRBD2 call cannot be checked. The CDR3 is 16 residues long. Per germline, CDR1 SGHRS and CDR2 YFSETQ. This chain's CDR3 is CASSSFSGNVRETQYF.

The J gene is TRBJ2-2, the V gene TRBV4-2; absent DNA, TCRdb's TRBD1 call cannot be checked. This CDR3 contains 16 residues. The germline V gene has CDR1 LGHNA and CDR2 YNFKEQ. The CDR3 here is CASSQVPSGSTGELFF.

The chain employs TRBV24-1 and TRBJ2-3; TCRdb designates TRBD1, a call that cannot be tested without DNA. The length of the CDR3 is 16 residues. The germline V gene encodes CDR1 KGHDR and CDR2 SFDVKD. CDR3: CATSDPPSGRGDTQYF.

This chain uses TRBV10-3 with TRBJ1-4; TCRdb picks TRBD1, but there is no DNA to check that call. The CDR3 consists of 14 residues. CDR1 and CDR2 from the germline V gene are ENHRY and SYGVKD. The CDR3 here is CAISTGSTNEKLFF.

This chain connects TRBV6-5 to TRBJ2-7; TCRdb's assignment of TRBD2 cannot be checked, as there is no DNA. The germline gives CDR1 MNHEY, CDR2 SVGAGI. This CDR3 has 15 residues. CDR3 region: CASSYSQRDWYEQYF.

The gene calls are TRBV20-1 and TRBJ2-3; with no DNA, the TCRdb D assignment of TRBD2 cannot be verified. There are 14 residues in the CDR3. Germline values: CDR1 DFQATT, CDR2 SNEGSKA (reference sequence). Here the CDR3 reads CSAKLAGGSDTQYF.

This chain joins TRBV7-9 and TRBJ2-7; TCRdb's assignment of TRBD1 cannot be checked, as there is no DNA. Germline CDR1 SEHNR, CDR2 FQNEAQ (reference sequence). This CDR3 is 15 amino acids long. CDR3: CASSMGQGAFYEQYF.

The chain carries TRBV5-1 and TRBJ2-5; checking the TCRdb D call of TRBD1 is not possible without DNA. The germline V gene encodes CDR1 SGHRS and CDR2 YFSETQ. CDR3 length equals 15 residues. Here the CDR3 reads CASSPYRDSQETQYF.

This chain links TRBV9 with TRBJ2-3; the D gene TCRdb calls, TRBD1, cannot be checked with no DNA. The CDR3 totals 13 residues. Germline assignment: CDR1 SGDLS and CDR2 YYNGEE. The CDR3 sequence: CASSVEGGDTQYF.

The gene calls are TRBV12-3 or TRBV12-4 and TRBJ2-3; no DNA is available, so the TRBD2 call from TCRdb remains unchecked. The CDR3 totals 14 residues. Here the CDR3 reads CASSPSGGGDTQYF.

This chain uses TRBV29-1 with TRBJ2-2; TCRdb's D call of TRBD2 is untestable without DNA. The CDR3 sequence is 14 residues long. Germline CDR1 reads SQVTM; CDR2 reads ANQGSEA. The CDR3 region is CSVEGSGRIGELFF.

V is TRBV11-2 and J is TRBJ2-5; there is no DNA to check the TCRdb D call of TRBD2. The CDR3 covers 17 residues. Germline V CDR1 and CDR2: SGHAT, FQNNGV. The CDR3 region is CASSGPVGGNLQETQYF.